The next 21 T cell receptor beta chains were all read from a single sample in a study of CDR3 diversity in severe acne. One entry per CDR3 protein, called by TCRdb with MiXCR from the PCR reads. The repertoire holds roughly 79,000 distinct CDR3 sequences, under 55% seen once, with roughly 12% in the top ten. Material for sequencing was blood. These TCRs come from a male donor with severe acne vulgaris.

As to this clonotype: A read error may produce the germline difference seen at one junction end. This chain connects TRBV5-1 to TRBJ2-5, with D maybe TRBD1 (5 bases). The J call may be incorrect, as the DNA end agrees better with TRBJ2-1. Per the germline V gene, CDR1 is SGHRS and CDR2 is YFSETQ. CDR3 length equals 14 residues. Written as DNA, the CDR3 is TGCGCCAGCAGCTTGGGTGGGGTGGACAACGAGCAGTTCTTC. As protein: CASSLGGVDNEQFF.

The rearrangement uses TRBV20-1 and TRBJ2-7, with 8 positions matching TRBD2. Germline CDR1 and CDR2: DFQATT and SNEGSKA (reference sequence). This CDR3 comprises 12 residues. CDR3 protein: CSARRGGLLAGV. The CDR3 bases are TGCAGTGCTAGGAGGGGGGGCCTCTTAGCGGGAGTC.

Regarding this clonotype: This sequence may be a read error, since a much larger clone differs from it by one base. This chain joins TRBV2 and TRBJ2-7; D gene ambiguous. The CDR3 loop spans 16 amino acids. The germline V gene encodes CDR1 SNHLY and CDR2 FYNNEI. The CDR3 sequence is CASSGPSSIAGYEQCF. Written as DNA, the CDR3 is TGTGCCAGCAGCGGACCAAGCTCAATCGCAGGCTACGAGCAGTGCTTC.

This clonotype was detected only a few times. This chain joins TRBV5-1 and TRBJ2-2; no firm D call. Trimming shortened V by 4 bases and J by 8 bases, and 12 bases separated the two germline ends. Germline assignment: CDR1 SGHRS and CDR2 YFSETQ. This CDR3 region has 13 residues. In nucleotides, the CDR3 is TGCGCCAGCAGCCCCCCGGTTGTTGGGGAGCTGTTTTTT. Its protein is CASSPPVVGELFF.

This clonotype was seen at least ten times. The chain uses TRBV19 and TRBJ1-2, with D possibly being TRBD1 (5 bases). CDR3 length equals 19 residues. The germline V gene encodes CDR1 LNHDA and CDR2 SQIVND (reference sequence). The germline V and J ends were trimmed by 5 bases and 0 bases, with 25 bases remaining between them. Written as DNA, the CDR3 is TGTGCCAGTAGTCACCGGACCGGGACCCCCTTCCAGGCTAACTATGGCTACACCTTC. Its translation: CASSHRTGTPFQANYGYTF.

This clonotype appeared a single time. The CDR3 does not end in the conserved phenylalanine or tryptophan, so this is likely a read error. The genes are TRBV6-1 and TRBJ2-3, with D possibly TRBD2 on 6 matching bases. Trimming cost V 8 bases and J 3 bases, with 21 bases left between them. The length of the CDR3 is 16 residues. The germline gives CDR1 MNHNS, CDR2 SASEGT. The CDR3 sequence is CASAWSGLLGTDTQYV. The DNA of the CDR3 is TGTGCCAGCGCTTGGAGCGGGCTATTAGGTACAGATACGCAGTATGTT.

This rearrangement joins TRBV7-8 to TRBJ2-7; no clear D. The CDR3 loop spans 13 amino acids. V shed 5 bases and J shed 2 bases, with 10 bases lying between them. From germline, CDR1 is SGHVS and CDR2 FQNEAQ. Here the CDR3 reads CASSDGPTYEQYF. The CDR3 bases are TGTGCCAGCAGCGATGGGCCAACCTACGAGCAGTACTTC.

The table lists this clonotype with many counts. V is TRBV5-4 and J is TRBJ1-2; the D gene is possibly TRBD1 (5 bases). Deletions cut 4 bases from V and 3 bases from J, with 10 bases between. The CDR3 extends over 13 amino acids. Germline V lookup: CDR1 SGHNT, CDR2 YYREEE (reference sequence). CDR3 sequence reads: CASSPRADYGYTF. DNA for the CDR3: TGTGCCAGCAGCCCCAGGGCGGACTATGGCTACACCTTC.

In this sample, this clonotype turned up many times. CDR3 DNA: TGCAGTGCCGAGGTTAGAGGCCAAGAGACCCAGTACTTC. Translating it yields CSAEVRGQETQYF. The chain combines TRBV20-1 with TRBJ2-5, with D unclear. The CDR3 totals 13 residues. V was pared by 6 bases and J by 1 base, with 12 bases between. Per germline, CDR1 DFQATT and CDR2 SNEGSKA (reference sequence).

The sample holds one count of this clonotype. V gene TRBV29-1 combines with J gene TRBJ2-7; 7 nucleotides agree with TRBD2. Germline CDR1 and CDR2: SQVTM and ANQGSEA. The CDR3 consists of 13 residues. The trim removed 8 bases at V and 5 bases at J, leaving 12 bases unmatched. CDR3 residues: CSTTGTNTNEQYF. Here the CDR3 DNA reads TGCAGCACAACCGGGACTAACACGAACGAGCAGTACTTC.

About this clonotype itself: This may be a read error, as it is one base from a much larger clone. The rearrangement joins TRBV20-1 to TRBJ2-5; 7 nucleotides match TRBD2. Germline-derived CDR1 and CDR2 are DFQATT and SNEGSKA (reference sequence). The CDR3 runs to 14 residues. The CDR3 region is CSATTGGVQGTQYF. CDR3 nucleotide sequence: TGCAGTGCCACGACTGGGGGGGTCCAAGGGACCCAGTACTTC.

This clonotype was recorded at least ten times. The chain has TRBV10-2 and TRBJ1-5, with 7 bases that match TRBD1. From germline, CDR1 is WSHSY and CDR2 SAAADI. Trimming cost V 7 bases and J 4 bases; bases outside gene matches: 10. There are 15 residues in the CDR3. This chain's CDR3 is CASNSQGQPNQPQHF. The DNA for the CDR3 is TGCGCCAGCAATTCCCAGGGACAGCCAAATCAGCCCCAGCATTTT.

This clonotype was found many times. V is TRBV7-8 and J is TRBJ2-2; D uncertain. CDR1 SGHVS and CDR2 FQNEAQ come from the germline V gene. Between the trimmed V and J ends, which lost 5 bases and 8 bases, there was a span of 15 bases. This CDR3 spans 14 amino acids. CDR3 sequence (DNA): TGTGCCAGCAGCCGCCTTGTGGGGTCTGGGGAGCTGTTTTTT. Translation gives CASSRLVGSGELFF.

This clonotype was counted a few times. J is TRBJ1-2 and V is TRBV20-1; D ambiguous. In germline, CDR1 is DFQATT, CDR2 SNEGSKA (reference sequence). Trimming removed 6 bases at V and 2 bases at J, with 19 bases between. CDR3 length: 15 residues. The CDR3 bases are TGCAGTGCCAGCAGTGATGCAGGAGGGAACTATGGCTACACCTTC. Translated, it gives CSASSDAGGNYGYTF.

This chain uses TRBV10-2 with TRBJ2-7, with a weak D call TRBD2 (5 bases). The CDR3 is made up of 14 amino acids. Germline V lookup: CDR1 WSHSY, CDR2 SAAADI. Trimming shortened V by 6 bases and J by 4 bases, and 16 bases separated the two germline ends. The CDR3: CASSPTTGSYEQYF. CDR3 bases: TGCGCCAGCAGCCCTACGACGGGGTCATACGAGCAGTACTTC.

This clonotype was seen a handful of times. The chain employs TRBV28 and TRBJ1-2; 9 bases are shared with TRBD1. The CDR3 is 14 amino acids. Germline-derived CDR1 and CDR2 are MDHEN and SYDVKM. The junction had 2 bases not matched to a gene; V was cut back by 2 bases and J by 4 bases. The CDR3 region has the DNA TGTGCCAGCAGTTTAGGACAGGGGACCTATGGCTACACCTTC. Translating gives CASSLGQGTYGYTF.

The CDR3 protein is CSAAPDSGSKEQYF. In DNA, the CDR3 is TGCAGTGCTGCACCCGATAGCGGGAGTAAAGAGCAGTACTTC. The chain employs TRBV20-1 and TRBJ2-7; 9 nucleotides align to TRBD2. CDR1 is DFQATT, CDR2 SNEGSKA, per germline (reference sequence). The CDR3 runs 14 residues. With V trimmed by 5 bases and J by 7 bases, 12 bases remained unmatched.

This clonotype was seen a few times. The rearrangement uses TRBV4-3 and TRBJ2-7, with TRBD1 matching 8 bases. Per the germline V gene, CDR1 is LGHNA and CDR2 is YSLEER. V shed 5 bases and J 3 bases; nucleotides not matched to a gene: 3. This CDR3 comprises 13 residues. The CDR3 loop reads CASSSGQDYEQYF. CDR3 bases: TGCGCCAGCAGCTCGGGACAGGACTACGAGCAGTACTTC.

This clonotype was recorded at least ten times. V usage is TRBV6-2 or TRBV6-3 and J usage is TRBJ2-3; perhaps D is TRBD1 or TRBD2 (5 bases each). The CDR3 loop spans 16 amino acids. Trimming left V 6 bases short and J 3 bases short, with 19 bases between. Germline-derived CDR1 and CDR2 are MNHEY and SVGEGT. CDR3 in DNA: TGTGCCAGCAGCCCTGTCCCGGGACGCGGGACAGATACGCAGTATTTT. It codes for CASSPVPGRGTDTQYF.

This chain joins TRBV7-9 and TRBJ2-5; the D gene could be TRBD1 or TRBD2 (5 bases each). Germline loops: CDR1 SEHNR, CDR2 FQNEAQ (reference sequence). This CDR3 is built from 14 residues. Between the trimmed V and J ends, which lost 0 bases and 10 bases, there was a span of 15 bases. The CDR3 spells CASSLAGTVSDQYF. The CDR3 DNA reads as TGTGCCAGCAGCTTAGCAGGGACCGTTTCTGACCAGTACTTC.

This clonotype was found a few times. This sequence joins TRBV6-6 and TRBJ2-1; D perhaps matches TRBD2 (6 bases). The CDR3 totals 15 residues. Trimming took off 2 bases at V and 13 bases at J, with 21 bases between the two ends. The V gene's germline CDR1 is MNHNY and CDR2 SVGAGI (reference sequence). The CDR3 reads CASSYGLPPGDPQFF. In nucleotides, the CDR3 is TGTGCCAGCAGTTACGGACTACCCCCGGGAGACCCCCAGTTCTTC.